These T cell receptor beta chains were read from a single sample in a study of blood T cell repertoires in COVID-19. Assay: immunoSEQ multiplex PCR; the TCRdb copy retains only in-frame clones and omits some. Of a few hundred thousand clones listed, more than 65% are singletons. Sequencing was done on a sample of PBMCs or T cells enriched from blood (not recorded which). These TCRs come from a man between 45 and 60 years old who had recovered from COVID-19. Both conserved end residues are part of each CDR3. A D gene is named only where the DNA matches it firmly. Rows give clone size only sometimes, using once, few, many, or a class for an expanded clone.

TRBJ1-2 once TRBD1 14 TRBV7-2 TGTGCCAGCAGCTGGAGACAGGGGAACTATGGCTACACCTTC CASSWRQGNYGYTF
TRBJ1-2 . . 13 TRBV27 TGTGCCAGCACTACAGGGAAGAACTATGGCTACACCTTC CASTTGKNYGYTF
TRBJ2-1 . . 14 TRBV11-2 TGTGCCAGCGCCCGGGACCTAGCGAGCAATGAGCAGTTCTTC CASARDLASNEQFF
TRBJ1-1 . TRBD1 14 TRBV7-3 TGTGCCAGCAGCGTATCGACAGGGGGCACTGAAGCTTTCTTT CASSVSTGGTEAFF
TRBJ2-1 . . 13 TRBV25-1 TGTGCCAGCAGTGCCCCTAGTTCTAATGAGCAGTTCTTC CASSAPSSNEQFF
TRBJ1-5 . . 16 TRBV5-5 TGTGCCAGCAGCGCCGTTCACGGGAGCCTCGGACAGCCCCAGCATTTT CASSAVHGSLGQPQHF
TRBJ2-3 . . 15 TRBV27 TGTGCCAGCAGTTGGGGGCAGACCCCCGTTGATACGCAGTATTTT CASSWGQTPVDTQYF
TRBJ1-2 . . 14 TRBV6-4 TGTGCCAGCAGTGTAAACAGGGCAGACTATGGCTACACCTTC CASSVNRADYGYTF
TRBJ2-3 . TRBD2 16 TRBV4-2 TGTGCCAGCAGCCAAGAATCAGCGGGGGCCGCAGATACGCAGTATTTT CASSQESAGAADTQYF
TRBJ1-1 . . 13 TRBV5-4 TGTGCCAGCAGCGTGGCTGATCGGGCTGAAGCTTTCTTT CASSVADRAEAFF
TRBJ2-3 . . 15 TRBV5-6 TGTGCCAGCAGCTTGGGTGCCCGGGTTTCGGATACGCAGTATTTT CASSLGARVSDTQYF
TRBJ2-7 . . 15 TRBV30 TGTGCCGCCAAACCGGGACAATTAAGCTCCTACGAGCAGTACTTC CAAKPGQLSSYEQYF
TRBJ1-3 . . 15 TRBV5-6 TGTGCCAGCAGCTTTGGGGGCGTGTTTGGAAACACCATATATTTT CASSFGGVFGNTIYF
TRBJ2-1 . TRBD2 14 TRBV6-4 TGTGCCAGCAGTATGGAAAGCGGGAGCAATGAGCAGTTCTTC CASSMESGSNEQFF
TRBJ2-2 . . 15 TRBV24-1 TGTGCCACCAGTGATTTAAGACAGAACACCGGGGAGCTGTTTTTT CATSDLRQNTGELFF
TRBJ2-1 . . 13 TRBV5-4 TGTGCCAGCAGCAGGGCCGGAGGGGATGAGCAGTTCTTC CASSRAGGDEQFF
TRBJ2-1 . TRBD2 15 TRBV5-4 TGTGCCAGCACTGTGGGACTAGCGGAGGACAATGAGCAGTTCTTC CASTVGLAEDNEQFF
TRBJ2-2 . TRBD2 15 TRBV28 TGTGCCAGCAGTTTAGCGGGAGAAAACACCGGGGAGCTGTTTTTT CASSLAGENTGELFF
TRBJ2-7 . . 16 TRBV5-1 TGCGCCAGCAGCTTGGCCCTAGGGGCTAAAATCTACGAGCAGTACTTC CASSLALGAKIYEQYF
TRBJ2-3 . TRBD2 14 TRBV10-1 TGCGCCAGGACTAGCGGAGCTAGCACAGATACGCAGTATTTT CARTSGASTDTQYF
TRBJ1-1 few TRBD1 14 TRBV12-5 TGTGCTAGTGAGAGGACAGGGGCTGGCACTGAAGCTTTCTTT CASERTGAGTEAFF
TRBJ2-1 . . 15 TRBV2 TGTGCCAGCAGTGAAGGGGTCTGGGCACGTGGGGAGCAGTTCTTC CASSEGVWARGEQFF
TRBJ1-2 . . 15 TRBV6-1 TGTGCCAGCAGTGAAGCTTTGGCAGGGGCCCGGGGCTACACCTTC CASSEALAGARGYTF
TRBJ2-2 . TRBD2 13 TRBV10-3 TGTGCCACTGGACTAGCCATGGCCGGGGAGCTGTTTTTT CATGLAMAGELFF
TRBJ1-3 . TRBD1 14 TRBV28 TGTGCCAGCAGTTCGACAGGGAAAGGAAACACCATATATTTT CASSSTGKGNTIYF
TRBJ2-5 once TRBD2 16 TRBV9 TGTGCCAGCAGCGGCCCTAGCGGGGGGGCTCAGGAGACCCAGTACTTC CASSGPSGGAQETQYF
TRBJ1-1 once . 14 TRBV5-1 TGCGCCAGCAGCACGCACGGGACATCTTGGATAGCTTTCTTT CASSTHGTSWIAFF